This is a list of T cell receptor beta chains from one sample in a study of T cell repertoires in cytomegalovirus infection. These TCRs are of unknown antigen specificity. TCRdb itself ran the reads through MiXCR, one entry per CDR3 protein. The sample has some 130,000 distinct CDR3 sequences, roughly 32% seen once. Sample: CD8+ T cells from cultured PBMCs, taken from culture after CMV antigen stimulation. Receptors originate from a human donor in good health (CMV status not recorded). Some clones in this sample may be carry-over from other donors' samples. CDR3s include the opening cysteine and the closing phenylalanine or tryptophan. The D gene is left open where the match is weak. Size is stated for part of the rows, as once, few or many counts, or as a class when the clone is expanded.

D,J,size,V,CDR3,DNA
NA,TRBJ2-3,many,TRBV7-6,CASSYGTGTQYF,TGTGCCAGCAGCTACGGGACGGGGACGCAGTATTTT
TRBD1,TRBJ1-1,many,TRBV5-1,CASSYRGEDTEAFF,TGCGCCAGCAGCTACAGGGGGGAAGACACTGAAGCTTTCTTT
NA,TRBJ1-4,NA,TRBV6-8,CASICLRLKLFF,TGTGCCAGCATCTGCCTGCGACTCAAACTGTTTTTT
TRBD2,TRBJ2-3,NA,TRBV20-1,CSANQGLERGASTDTQYF,TGCAGTGCCAACCAAGGGTTGGAGCGGGGGGCTAGCACAGATACGCAGTATTTT
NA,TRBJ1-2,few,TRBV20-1,CSARWGRKHYGYTF,TGCAGTGCTAGGTGGGGCAGGAAACATTATGGCTACACCTTC
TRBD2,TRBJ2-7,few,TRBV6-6,CASSIDGEGFYEQYF,TGTGCCAGCAGTATCGACGGGGAGGGATTCTACGAGCAGTACTTC
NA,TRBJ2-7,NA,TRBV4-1,CASSLQEADEQYF,TGCGCCAGCAGCCTACAAGAGGCAGACGAGCAGTACTTC
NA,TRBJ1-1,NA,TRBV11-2,CASSLGAGRITEAFF,TGTGCCAGCAGCTTAGGGGCAGGGAGAATTACTGAAGCTTTCTTT
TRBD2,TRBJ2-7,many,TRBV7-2,CASSPLAGGGYEQYF,TGTGCCAGCAGCCCTCTAGCGGGGGGCGGGTACGAGCAGTACTTC
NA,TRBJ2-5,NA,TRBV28,CASSLRGGVRLDQETQYF,TGTGCCAGCAGTTTACGAGGGGGGGTCAGGCTCGACCAAGAGACCCAGTACTTC
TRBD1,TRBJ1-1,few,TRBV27,CASSLSQGGAEAFF,TGTGCCAGCAGTTTATCGCAGGGGGGCGCTGAAGCTTTCTTT
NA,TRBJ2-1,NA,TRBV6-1,CASSDYPTPDSSYNEQFF,TGTGCCAGCAGTGACTACCCCACCCCGGATAGCTCCTACAATGAGCAGTTCTTC
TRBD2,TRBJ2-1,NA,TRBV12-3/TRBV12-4,CASSPGGLLYNEQFF,TGTGCCAGCAGTCCGGGGGGACTTCTGTACAATGAGCAGTTCTTC
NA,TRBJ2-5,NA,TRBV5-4,CASSLGVGAYQETQYF,TGTGCCAGCAGCTTGGGGGTGGGGGCGTACCAAGAGACCCAGTACTTC
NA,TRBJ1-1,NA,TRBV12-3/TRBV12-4,CASRLNPGAPEAFF,TGTGCCAGCAGACTAAACCCGGGAGCACCTGAAGCTTTCTTT
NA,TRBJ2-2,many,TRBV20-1,CSAKTANTGELFF,TGCAGTGCCAAAACAGCGAACACCGGGGAGCTGTTTTTT
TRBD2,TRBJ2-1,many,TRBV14,CASSPGLAGGYNEQFF,TGTGCCAGCAGCCCGGGACTAGCGGGGGGGTACAATGAGCAGTTCTTC
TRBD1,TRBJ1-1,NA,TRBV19,CASSFLFGQGYTEAFF,TGTGCCAGTAGTTTCCTATTTGGACAGGGTTACACTGAAGCTTTCTTT
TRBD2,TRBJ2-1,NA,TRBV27,CASSTGLAGGSEQFF,TGTGCCAGCAGTACGGGACTAGCGGGGGGAAGTGAGCAGTTCTTC
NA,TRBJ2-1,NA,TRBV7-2,CASSLATQGEQFF,TGTGCCAGCAGCTTAGCGACACAGGGTGAGCAGTTCTTC
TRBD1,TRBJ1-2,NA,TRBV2,CASSQWDRLLF,TGTGCCAGCAGCCAATGGGACAGGCTCCTCTTC
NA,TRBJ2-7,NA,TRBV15,CATSKGISSYEQYF,TGTGCCACCAGCAAAGGGATCTCTTCCTACGAGCAGTACTTC
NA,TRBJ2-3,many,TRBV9,CASSVARTDTQYF,TGTGCCAGCAGCGTAGCGAGAACAGATACGCAGTATTTT
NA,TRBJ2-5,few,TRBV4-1,CASSQSPGPEETQYF,TGCGCCAGCAGCCAATCTCCGGGGCCAGAAGAGACCCAGTACTTC
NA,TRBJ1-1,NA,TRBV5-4,CASSWLGGETEAFF,TGTGCCAGCAGCTGGCTCGGGGGCGAGACTGAAGCTTTCTTT
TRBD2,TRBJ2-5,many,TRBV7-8,CASSLAKVGAGGPIETQYF,TGTGCCAGCAGCTTAGCGAAGGTTGGAGCGGGGGGGCCCATAGAGACCCAGTACTTC
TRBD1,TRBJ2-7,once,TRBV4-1,CASSQGRGPNEQYF,TGCGCCAGCAGCCAAGGAAGGGGGCCTAACGAGCAGTACTTC
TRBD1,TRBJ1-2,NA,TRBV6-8,CASRDSDRAGFYGYTF,TGTGCCAGCAGAGATTCGGACAGGGCGGGCTTCTATGGCTACACCTTC
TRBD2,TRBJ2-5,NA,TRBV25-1,CASSEWDGRGVQETQYF,TGTGCCAGCAGTGAATGGGATGGGCGGGGGGTCCAAGAGACCCAGTACTTC
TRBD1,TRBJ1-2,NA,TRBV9,CVSSGGGGYGYTF,TGTGTCAGCAGCGGAGGGGGCGGCTATGGCTACACCTTC
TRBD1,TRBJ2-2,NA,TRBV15,CATSRGQGDTGELFF,TGTGCCACCAGCAGAGGACAGGGAGACACCGGGGAGCTGTTTTTT
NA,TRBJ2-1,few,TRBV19,CASSIGLVSEQFF,TGTGCCAGTAGTATAGGACTAGTATCTGAGCAGTTCTTC
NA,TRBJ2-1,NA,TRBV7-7,CASSFAGDHNEQFF,TGTGCCAGCAGCTTCGCAGGGGATCACAATGAGCAGTTCTTC
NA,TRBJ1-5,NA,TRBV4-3,CASSQDRVTPQHF,TGCGCCAGCAGCCAAGACAGGGTCACGCCCCAGCATTTT
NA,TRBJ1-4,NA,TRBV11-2,CASSPQVAEKLFF,TGTGCCAGCAGCCCCCAGGTTGCAGAAAAACTGTTTTTT
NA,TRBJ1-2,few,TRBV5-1,CASSLEGGVDYGYTF,TGCGCCAGCAGCTTGGAGGGGGGAGTTGACTATGGCTACACCTTC
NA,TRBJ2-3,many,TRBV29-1,CSVLLRIWTTDTQYF,TGCAGCGTTTTGCTCCGGATTTGGACCACAGATACGCAGTATTTT
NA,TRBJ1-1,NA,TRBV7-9,CASSFGGSSTEAFF,TGTGCCAGCAGCTTTGGAGGGTCGAGCACTGAAGCTTTCTTT
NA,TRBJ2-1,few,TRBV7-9,CASSANEQFF,TGTGCCAGCAGCGCCAATGAGCAGTTCTTC
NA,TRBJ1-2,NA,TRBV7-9,CASSLATYAKSGYTF,TGTGCCAGCAGCTTAGCGACGTATGCCAAATCGGGCTACACCTTC
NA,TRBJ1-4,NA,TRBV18,CASSPVVTDEKLFF,TGTGCCAGCTCACCAGTCGTAACAGATGAAAAACTGTTTTTT
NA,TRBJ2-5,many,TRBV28,CASSLTLDQETQYF,TGTGCCAGCAGTTTAACCCTTGACCAAGAGACCCAGTACTTC
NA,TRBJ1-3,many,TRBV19,CASSIPGLSRGNTIYF,TGTGCCAGTAGTATACCTGGGCTTTCAAGAGGAAACACCATATATTTT
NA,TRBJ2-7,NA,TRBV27,CASSFNSYEQYF,TGTGCCAGCAGTTTCAACTCCTACGAGCAGTACTTC
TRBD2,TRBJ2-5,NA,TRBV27,CASKGPAGGPKTQYF,TGTGCCAGTAAGGGGCCGGCGGGGGGGCCGAAGACCCAGTACTTC
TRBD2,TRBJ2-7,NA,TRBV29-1,CSAEGLAGAGGEQYF,TGCAGCGCCGAGGGACTAGCGGGGGCCGGCGGGGAGCAGTACTTC
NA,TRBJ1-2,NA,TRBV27,CASSLSGRGFYGYTF,TGTGCCAGCAGTTTATCGGGCAGGGGATTCTATGGCTACACCTTC
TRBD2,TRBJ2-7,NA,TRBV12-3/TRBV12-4,CASSPDGRMAEQYF,TGTGCCAGCAGCCCCGACGGGAGGATGGCCGAGCAGTACTTC
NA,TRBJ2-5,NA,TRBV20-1,CSAPIGGATQETQYF,TGCAGTGCTCCAATAGGTGGAGCAACCCAAGAGACCCAGTACTTC
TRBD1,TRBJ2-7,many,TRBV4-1,CASSLSGTATYEQYF,TGCGCCAGCAGCCTCTCCGGGACAGCCACCTACGAGCAGTACTTC
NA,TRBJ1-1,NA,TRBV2,CASSDSSTEAFF,TGTGCCAGCAGTGATTCCAGCACTGAAGCTTTCTTT
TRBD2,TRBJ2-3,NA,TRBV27,CASSFTPWVAGSTDTQYF,TGTGCCAGCAGTTTCACCCCGTGGGTAGCGGGGAGCACAGATACGCAGTATTTT